This is a list of T cell receptor beta chains from one sample in a study of breast tumors, draining lymph nodes, adjacent tissues. TCRdb redid the calling of the multiplex PCR reads with MiXCR, one entry per CDR3 protein. Of fewer than 300,000 distinct CDR3 sequences in the sample, approximately 29% were seen once. Sequencing was carried out using axillary lymph node tissue. These receptors came from a female donor with breast cancer. Some clones in this sample may be carry-over from other donors' samples. Both conserved end residues are trimmed from each CDR3. Some rows have no size entry. The others give once, few or many, or a class for an expanded clone.

CDR3aa: ASSFGAGDSYEQY
abundance: many
j_gene: TRBJ2-7
len: 13
v_gene: TRBV5-1

CDR3aa: ASSYLSGSNNEQL
abundance: few
j_gene: TRBJ2-1
len: 13
v_gene: TRBV6-2/TRBV6-3

CDR3aa: ASSSSGSGADTQY
abundance: few
j_gene: TRBJ2-3
len: 13
v_gene: TRBV7-9

CDR3aa: ASSFSRVDGYT
abundance: many
j_gene: TRBJ1-2
len: 11
v_gene: TRBV7-8

CDR3aa: ASSLRGDNEQF
abundance: many
j_gene: TRBJ2-1
len: 11
v_gene: TRBV5-1

CDR3aa: SFLRSTNSYEQY
abundance: many
j_gene: TRBJ2-7
len: 12
v_gene: TRBV20-1

CDR3aa: ASSIQIDQPQH
abundance: many
j_gene: TRBJ1-5
len: 11
v_gene: TRBV19

CDR3aa: ASSLAFLAGGLEPQY
abundance: many
j_gene: TRBJ2-5
len: 15
v_gene: TRBV7-2

CDR3aa: ASSLSQQGPLYEQY
abundance: -
j_gene: TRBJ2-7
len: 14
v_gene: TRBV28

CDR3aa: SARAGTEAAQPQH
abundance: -
j_gene: TRBJ1-5
len: 13
v_gene: TRBV20-1

CDR3aa: GARGGTDVKGYT
abundance: once
j_gene: TRBJ1-2
len: 12
v_gene: TRBV20-1

CDR3aa: ASPASGGTQY
abundance: many
j_gene: TRBJ2-5
len: 10
v_gene: TRBV6-1

CDR3aa: ASSWTGTGQPQH
abundance: -
j_gene: TRBJ1-5
len: 12
v_gene: TRBV6-6

CDR3aa: ASSSALASRMDTQY
abundance: -
j_gene: TRBJ2-3
len: 14
v_gene: TRBV7-9

CDR3aa: ASSPLIVRGVGTDTQY
abundance: many
j_gene: TRBJ2-3
len: 16
v_gene: TRBV4-2

CDR3aa: ASSLEWSDGYT
abundance: many
j_gene: TRBJ1-2
len: 11
v_gene: TRBV7-9

CDR3aa: ASSHIGLAGAKGGELF
abundance: -
j_gene: TRBJ2-2
len: 16
v_gene: TRBV6-1

CDR3aa: SVGTSGKYEQY
abundance: -
j_gene: TRBJ2-7
len: 11
v_gene: TRBV29-1

CDR3aa: ASSLYLGDTQY
abundance: many
j_gene: TRBJ2-3
len: 11
v_gene: TRBV5-1

CDR3aa: ASSLDKVSGQPQR
abundance: -
j_gene: TRBJ1-5
len: 13
v_gene: TRBV7-2

CDR3aa: ASSIQGWNQPQH
abundance: many
j_gene: TRBJ1-5
len: 12
v_gene: TRBV19

CDR3aa: ASIKRDPYEQYFGPGEKLF
abundance: -
j_gene: TRBJ1-4
len: 19
v_gene: TRBV2

CDR3aa: AWSPPQGPVT
abundance: many
j_gene: TRBJ1-2
len: 10
v_gene: TRBV30

CDR3aa: ASSEWTSAELTDTQY
abundance: many
j_gene: TRBJ2-3
len: 15
v_gene: TRBV2

CDR3aa: ASGGGQNHNSPLH
abundance: many
j_gene: TRBJ1-6
len: 13
v_gene: TRBV6-1

CDR3aa: ASSAGRRPYQETQY
abundance: -
j_gene: TRBJ2-5
len: 14
v_gene: TRBV11-3

CDR3aa: ASSIASGNEQY
abundance: many
j_gene: TRBJ2-7
len: 11
v_gene: TRBV19

CDR3aa: AIRTGSLDGHYEQY
abundance: many
j_gene: TRBJ2-7
len: 14
v_gene: TRBV25-1

CDR3aa: ASSLPREAHSEQY
abundance: many
j_gene: TRBJ2-7
len: 13
v_gene: TRBV28

CDR3aa: ASSLTERSPLH
abundance: -
j_gene: TRBJ1-6
len: 11
v_gene: TRBV7-9

CDR3aa: SATHLTPGGFYNEQF
abundance: -
j_gene: TRBJ2-1
len: 15
v_gene: TRBV20-1

CDR3aa: ASSPRLAGAPQETQY
abundance: many
j_gene: TRBJ2-5
len: 15
v_gene: TRBV7-9

CDR3aa: ASRLTGDRYGYT
abundance: many
j_gene: TRBJ1-2
len: 12
v_gene: TRBV5-6

CDR3aa: ASSQQDTDTQY
abundance: many
j_gene: TRBJ2-3
len: 11
v_gene: TRBV6-4

CDR3aa: ASSEVIQYEQY
abundance: many
j_gene: TRBJ2-7
len: 11
v_gene: TRBV6-1

CDR3aa: ASSPFGGTGFGGELF
abundance: -
j_gene: TRBJ2-2
len: 15
v_gene: TRBV18

CDR3aa: ASEQGTPYEQY
abundance: -
j_gene: TRBJ2-7
len: 11
v_gene: TRBV6-2/TRBV6-3